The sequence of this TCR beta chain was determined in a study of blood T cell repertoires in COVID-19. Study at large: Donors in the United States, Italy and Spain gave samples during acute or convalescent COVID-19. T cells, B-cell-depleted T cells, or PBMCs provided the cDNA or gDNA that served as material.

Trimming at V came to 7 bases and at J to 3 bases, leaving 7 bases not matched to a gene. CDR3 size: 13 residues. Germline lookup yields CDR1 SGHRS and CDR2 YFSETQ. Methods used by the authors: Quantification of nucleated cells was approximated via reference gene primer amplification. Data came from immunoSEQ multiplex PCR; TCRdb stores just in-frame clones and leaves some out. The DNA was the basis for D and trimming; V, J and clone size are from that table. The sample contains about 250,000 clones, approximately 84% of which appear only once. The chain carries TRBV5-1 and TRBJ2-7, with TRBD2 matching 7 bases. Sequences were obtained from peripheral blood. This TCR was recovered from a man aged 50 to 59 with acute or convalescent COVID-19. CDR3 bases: TGCGCCAGCGGGGCGGGGGTAGACTACGAGCAGTACTTC. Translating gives CASGAGVDYEQYF.